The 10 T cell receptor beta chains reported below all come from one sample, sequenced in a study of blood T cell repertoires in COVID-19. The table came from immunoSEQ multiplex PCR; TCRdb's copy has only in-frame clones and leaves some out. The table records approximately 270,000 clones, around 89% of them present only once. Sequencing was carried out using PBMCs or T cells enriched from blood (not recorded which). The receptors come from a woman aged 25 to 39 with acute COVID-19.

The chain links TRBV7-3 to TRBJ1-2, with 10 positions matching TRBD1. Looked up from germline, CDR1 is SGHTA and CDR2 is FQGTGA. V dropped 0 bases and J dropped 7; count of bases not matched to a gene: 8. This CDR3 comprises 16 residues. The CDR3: CASSLTSSTGGGGYTF. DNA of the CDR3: TGTGCCAGCAGCTTAACTAGCTCGACAGGGGGCGGTGGCTACACCTTC. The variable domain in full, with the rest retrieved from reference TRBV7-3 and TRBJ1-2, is GAGVSQTPSNKVTEKGKYVELRCDPISGHTALYWYRQSLGQGPEFLIYFQGTGAADDSGLPNDRFFAVRPEGSVSTLKIQRTERGDSAVYLCASSLTSSTGGGGYTFGSGTRLTVV.

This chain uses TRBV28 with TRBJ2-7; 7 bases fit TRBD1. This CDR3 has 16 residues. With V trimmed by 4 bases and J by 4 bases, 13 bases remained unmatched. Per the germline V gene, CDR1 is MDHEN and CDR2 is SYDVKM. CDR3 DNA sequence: TGTGCCAGCAGTTCCCCGACACAGGGGTTATCTTACGAGCAGTACTTC. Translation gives CASSSPTQGLSYEQYF.

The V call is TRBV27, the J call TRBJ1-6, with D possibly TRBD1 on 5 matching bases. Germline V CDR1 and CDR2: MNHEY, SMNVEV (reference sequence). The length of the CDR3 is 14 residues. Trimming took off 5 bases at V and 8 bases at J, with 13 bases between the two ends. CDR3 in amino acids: CASSVGGSHSPLHF. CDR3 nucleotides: TGTGCCAGCAGTGTCGGGGGTTCGCATTCACCCCTCCACTTT.

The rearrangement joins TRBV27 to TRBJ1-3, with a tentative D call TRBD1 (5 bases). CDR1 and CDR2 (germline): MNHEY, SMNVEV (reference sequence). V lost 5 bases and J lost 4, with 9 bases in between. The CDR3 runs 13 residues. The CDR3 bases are TGTGCCAGCAGTCAGGGTTACGGAAACACCATATATTTT. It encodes CASSQGYGNTIYF.

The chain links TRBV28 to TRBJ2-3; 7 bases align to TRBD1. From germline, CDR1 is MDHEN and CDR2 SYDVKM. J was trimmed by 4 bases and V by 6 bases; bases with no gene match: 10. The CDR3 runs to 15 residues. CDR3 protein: CASRVGQRGPDTQYF. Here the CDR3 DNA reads TGTGCCAGCAGGGTGGGACAAAGGGGGCCAGATACGCAGTATTTT.

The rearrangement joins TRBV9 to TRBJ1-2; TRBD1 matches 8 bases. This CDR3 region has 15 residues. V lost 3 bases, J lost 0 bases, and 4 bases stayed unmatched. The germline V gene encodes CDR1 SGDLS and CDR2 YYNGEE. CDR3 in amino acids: CASSEGQAANYGYTF. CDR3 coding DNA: TGTGCCAGCAGCGAGGGACAGGCGGCTAACTATGGCTACACCTTC.

The CDR3 spells CASSQWGLGGESDTQYF. In nucleotides, the CDR3 is TGCGCCAGCAGCCAATGGGGCCTGGGGGGGGAATCAGATACGCAGTATTTT. This chain links TRBV4-3 with TRBJ2-3; 7 bases line up with TRBD2. V lost 2 bases to trimming and J lost 4 bases; unmatched junction nucleotides: 12. Germline V gene data show CDR1 as LGHNA and CDR2 as YSLEER. The CDR3 has 17 residues.

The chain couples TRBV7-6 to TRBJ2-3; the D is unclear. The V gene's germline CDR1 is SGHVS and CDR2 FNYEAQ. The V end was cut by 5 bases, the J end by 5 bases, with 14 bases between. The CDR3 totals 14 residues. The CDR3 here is CASSEVPGGDTQYF. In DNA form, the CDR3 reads TGTGCCAGCAGCGAGGTCCCGGGTGGAGATACGCAGTATTTT.

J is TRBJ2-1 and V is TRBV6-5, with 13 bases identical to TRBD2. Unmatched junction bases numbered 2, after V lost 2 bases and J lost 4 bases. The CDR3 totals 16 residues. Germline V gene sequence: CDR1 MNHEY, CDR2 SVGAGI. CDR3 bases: TGTGCCAGCAGTTACGTGACTAGCGGGAGGTACAATGAGCAGTTCTTC. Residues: CASSYVTSGRYNEQFF.

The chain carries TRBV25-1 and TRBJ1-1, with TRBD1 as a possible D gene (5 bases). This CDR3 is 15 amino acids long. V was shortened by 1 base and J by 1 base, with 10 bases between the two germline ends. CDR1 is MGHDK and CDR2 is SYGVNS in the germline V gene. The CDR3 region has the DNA TGTGCCAGCAGTGAATCGACAGTCAAGAACACTGAAGCTTTCTTT. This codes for CASSESTVKNTEAFF. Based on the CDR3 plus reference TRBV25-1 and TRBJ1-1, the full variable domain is EADIYQTPRYLVIGTGKKITLECSQTMGHDKMYWYQQDPGMELHLIHYSYGVNSTEKGDLSSESTVSRIRTEHFPLTLESARPSHTSQYLCASSESTVKNTEAFFGQGTRLTVV.